This T cell receptor (beta chain) was identified during a study of a mutant IDH1 vaccine in newly diagnosed glioma. This sample's time point: week 5, during vaccination. Every single dose of the vaccine, 300 ug of mutant IDH1 20-mer peptide, came with topical imiquimod. The J segment lost 2 bases and the V segment lost 5 bases, leaving 2 bases of the junction unmatched. The CDR3 sequence is 14 residues long. In germline, CDR1 is SGHAT, CDR2 FQNNGV. On this clone: The antigen remains unidentified.

Data came from immunoSEQ multiplex PCR; TCRdb stores just in-frame clones and leaves some out. This sample has some 30,000 clones, with around 90% found just once. Sequences were derived from PBMCs, sampled from a glioma patient whose treatment included an IDH1 peptide vaccine. This rearrangement joins TRBV11-2 to TRBJ1-4; 7 nucleotides align to TRBD1. This TCR was sampled from a man aged 18-30 years with glioma. The CDR3 loop is CASSKDRTNEKLFF. The CDR3 nucleotides are TGTGCCAGCAGCAAGGACAGGACTAATGAAAAACTGTTTTTT.